A single sample gave rise to the 20 T cell receptor beta chains below, sequenced in a study of Graves' ophthalmopathy and Graves' hyperthyroidism. Amplifying from RNA transcripts, the study obtained TCR beta CDR3 regions. The library came from an HTBI-primed first-round RT-PCR and a second-round multiplex PCR. TCRdb re-analysed the multiplex PCR reads in MiXCR, keeping a single row per CDR3 protein. The sample has more than 1,000,000 distinct CDR3 sequences; approximately 35% are singletons. Sequencing used peripheral blood or thyroid tissue (not recorded which). All receptors derive from an adult man with Graves' hyperthyroidism.

The chain recombines TRBV20-1 with TRBJ2-5, with 11 nucleotides matching TRBD2. This CDR3 has 16 amino acids. Germline CDR1 and CDR2: DFQATT and SNEGSKA (reference sequence). The V gene end was trimmed by 3 bases and the J gene end by 2 bases; junction bases not matched to a gene: 8. The CDR3 reads CSASLTSGALQETQYF. The CDR3 DNA reads TGCAGTGCTAGCCTGACTAGCGGGGCTTTACAAGAGACCCAGTACTTC.

This clonotype came up a few times. The junction does not match germline at one end; this may be a read error. The chain couples TRBV10-3 to TRBJ2-2; 14 bases agree with TRBD2. Germline lookup yields CDR1 ENHRY and CDR2 SYGVKD. This CDR3 has 17 amino acids. The CDR3 nucleotides read TGTGCCAGCAGTTCTCCGGGACTAGCGGGAGTCGGTGGGGAGCTGTTTTTT. Translated, it gives CASSSPGLAGVGGELFF.

The genes are TRBV12-3 or TRBV12-4 and TRBJ2-5; unclear D gene. V lost 4 bases and J lost 5, with 8 bases in between. The length of the CDR3 is 12 residues. In DNA, the CDR3 is TGTGCCAGCAGTTCAGCTAAGGAGACCCAGTACTTC. Protein: CASSSAKETQYF.

V is TRBV20-1 and J is TRBJ2-7; TRBD2 is a possible D gene (6 bases). Deletions cut 1 base from V and 2 bases from J, with 12 bases between. The germline V gene encodes CDR1 DFQATT and CDR2 SNEGSKA (reference sequence). This CDR3 contains 14 residues. CDR3 coding DNA: TGCAGTGCTAGAGTCCGGGACTCTGCCTACGAGCAGTACTTC. Its protein product is CSARVRDSAYEQYF.

The chain carries TRBV29-1 and TRBJ1-2; D possibly corresponds to TRBD1 (6 bases). Between the trimmed V and J ends, which lost 5 bases and 3 bases, there was a span of 19 bases. In germline, CDR1 is SQVTM, CDR2 ANQGSEA. This CDR3 has 15 residues. The CDR3 sequence: CSVFTGAGGYYGYTF. CDR3 coding DNA: TGCAGCGTTTTTACGGGGGCCGGGGGTTACTATGGCTACACCTTC.

The chain joins TRBV12-3 or TRBV12-4 to TRBJ1-2; D gene ambiguous. The germline V and J ends were trimmed by 2 bases and 8 bases, with 15 bases remaining between them. The CDR3 consists of 14 residues. DNA of the CDR3: TGTGCCAGCAGTTTATCCCCCGCGCAATGGGGCTACACCTTC. Translation gives CASSLSPAQWGYTF.

About this clonotype: Since a much larger clone is just one base distant, this may be a read error. This chain links TRBV19 with TRBJ2-5; D call uncertain. The germline V gene encodes CDR1 LNHDA and CDR2 SQIVND (reference sequence). CDR3 length equals 14 residues. The CDR3 is CASSIGRYQEAQYF. The CDR3, as DNA: TGTGCCAGTAGTATTGGTAGATACCAAGAGGCCCAGTACTTC.

Concerning this clonotype itself: Possible read error: a much larger clone is one base away. The rearrangement uses TRBV7-2 and TRBJ2-5; 12 bases align to TRBD2. Germline V gives CDR1 SGHTA, CDR2 FQGNSA. The CDR3 is 18 amino acids. DNA for the CDR3: TGTGCCAGCAGCTCGGGGGCTAGCGGGAGGGCCAGGCAAGAGACCCGGTACTTC. It yields the protein CASSSGASGRARQETRYF.

Points on this clonotype: Just one base apart from a much larger clone, this may be a read error. The chain links TRBV5-4 to TRBJ2-5; D assignment may be TRBD1 or TRBD2 (5 bases each). In germline, CDR1 is SGHNT, CDR2 YYREEE (reference sequence). The CDR3 covers 14 residues. The DNA for the CDR3 is TGTGCCAGCAGCTTGGCCATGGGGGAAGAGACCCGGTACTTC. It yields the protein CASSLAMGEETRYF.

This clonotype has only a few counts. V is TRBV28 and J is TRBJ2-7; D gene unclear. V was cut by 5 bases and J by 2 bases, with 10 bases left in between. Germline CDR1 reads MDHEN; CDR2 reads SYDVKM. The CDR3 is 13 amino acids. The DNA of the CDR3 is TGTGCCAGCAGTCTTCTGACAACCTACGAGCAGTACTTC. It yields the protein CASSLLTTYEQYF.

The table lists this clonotype with many counts. The V call is TRBV19, the J call TRBJ1-1; D is perhaps TRBD1 (6 bases). CDR1 and CDR2 (germline): LNHDA, SQIVND (reference sequence). The CDR3 length is 14 residues. Trimming removed 8 bases from V and 0 bases from J, with 13 bases in between. CDR3 in DNA: TGTGCCAGTGGAAGTGACAGGCTGAACACTGAAGCTTTCTTT. Translated: CASGSDRLNTEAFF.

This chain connects TRBV20-1 to TRBJ1-6; D gene ambiguous. Germline CDR1 DFQATT, CDR2 SNEGSKA (reference sequence). The CDR3 runs to 15 residues. Trimming removed 3 bases at V and 4 bases at J, with 13 bases between. The CDR3 spells CSASVAGDYNSPLHF. CDR3 in DNA: TGCAGTGCTAGCGTTGCCGGAGATTATAATTCACCCCTCCACTTT.

The table lists this clonotype with many counts. V is TRBV5-5 and J is TRBJ1-1, with 7 bases lining up with TRBD1. V gave up 1 base and J gave up 1 base; unmatched junction bases: 1. The CDR3 runs 14 residues. In germline, CDR1 is SGHKS, CDR2 YYEKEE (reference sequence). The DNA for the CDR3 is TGTGCCAGCAGCTTGAGGGGGCAGAACACTGAAGCTTTCTTT. Translating it yields CASSLRGQNTEAFF.

V and J are TRBV5-1 and TRBJ1-5; D gene uncertain. Germline assignment: CDR1 SGHRS and CDR2 YFSETQ. V was clipped by 2 bases and J by 3 bases, with 9 bases between them. The CDR3 is 14 amino acids. Written as DNA, the CDR3 is TGCGCCAGCAGCTTATACGGAAACAATCAGCCCCAGCATTTT. Its protein is CASSLYGNNQPQHF.

This clonotype was seen once. CDR3: CASSAPETVFSDSPLHF. In DNA form, the CDR3 reads TGTGCCAGCAGTGCTCCAGAGACAGTTTTTAGCGATTCACCCCTCCACTTT. The chain joins TRBV25-1 to TRBJ1-6; perhaps TRBD1 as D (5 bases). CDR3 size: 17 residues. V was shortened by 4 bases and J by 8 bases, with 21 bases between the two germline ends. Germline V CDR1 and CDR2: MGHDK, SYGVNS.

The CDR3 is CASSYGQITNYGYTF. As DNA, the CDR3 is TGTGCCAGCAGTTACGGCCAGATTACTAACTATGGCTACACCTTC. The chain joins TRBV6-5 to TRBJ1-2, with unresolved D. The V end was cut by 2 bases, the J end by 0 bases, with 10 bases between. Germline CDR1 reads MNHEY; CDR2 reads SVGAGI. The CDR3 is made up of 15 amino acids.

This clonotype has a count of ten or more. This chain links TRBV29-1 with TRBJ1-1, with D tentatively TRBD1 (5 bases). CDR3 length: 12 amino acids. In germline, CDR1 is SQVTM, CDR2 ANQGSEA. V lost 4 bases and J 0 bases, leaving 6 bases between the germline ends. The CDR3 spells CSVGQMNTEAFF. CDR3 DNA sequence: TGCAGCGTTGGACAGATGAACACTGAAGCTTTCTTT.

The V and J genes are TRBV4-3 and TRBJ2-5; TRBD2 aligns across 11 bases. The CDR3 loop spans 16 amino acids. With V trimmed by 0 bases and J by 5 bases, 5 bases remained unmatched. Germline-derived CDR1 and CDR2 are LGHNA and YSLEER. CDR3 in amino acids: CASSQDVSGGDETQYF. Here the CDR3 DNA reads TGCGCCAGCAGCCAAGACGTTAGCGGGGGGGATGAGACCCAGTACTTC.

Concerning this clonotype itself: This may arise from a read error, as a much more abundant clone is one base away. The V and J genes are TRBV20-1 and TRBJ2-5; 12 nucleotides line up with TRBD2. After removal of 4 bases from V and 5 bases from J, the junction contained 11 bases not matched to a gene. The CDR3 contains 16 residues. CDR1 and CDR2 from the germline V gene are DFQATT and SNEGSKA (reference sequence). In DNA form, the CDR3 reads TGCAGTGCTAACGGACGACTAGCGGGGGTTTGGGAGACCCAGTACTTC. Protein sequence: CSANGRLAGVWETQYF.

This clonotype was counted ten times or more. The chain links TRBV20-1 to TRBJ2-7; D perhaps matches TRBD2 (7 bases). V was pared by 3 bases and J by 0 bases, with 15 bases between. Germline values: CDR1 DFQATT, CDR2 SNEGSKA (reference sequence). CDR3 size: 15 residues. CDR3 nucleotides: TGCAGTGCTAGTGGGAGGGGGACGGACTCCTACGAGCAGTACTTC. This gives the protein CSASGRGTDSYEQYF.